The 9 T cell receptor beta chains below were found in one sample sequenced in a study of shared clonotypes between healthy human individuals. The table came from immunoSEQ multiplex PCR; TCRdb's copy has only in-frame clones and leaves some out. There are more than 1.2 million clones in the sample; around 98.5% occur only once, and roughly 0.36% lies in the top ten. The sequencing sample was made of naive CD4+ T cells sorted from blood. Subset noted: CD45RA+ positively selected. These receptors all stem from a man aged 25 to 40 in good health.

CDR3 DNA sequence: TGTGCCAGCACCTACAGGGGATGGTCCTACGAGCAGTACTTC. Its translation: CASTYRGWSYEQYF. The chain links TRBV6-6 to TRBJ2-7, with 7 bases lining up with TRBD1. After removal of 7 bases from V and 1 base from J, the junction contained 7 bases not matched to a gene. The germline V gene has CDR1 MNHNY and CDR2 SVGAGI (reference sequence). The CDR3 sequence is 14 residues long.

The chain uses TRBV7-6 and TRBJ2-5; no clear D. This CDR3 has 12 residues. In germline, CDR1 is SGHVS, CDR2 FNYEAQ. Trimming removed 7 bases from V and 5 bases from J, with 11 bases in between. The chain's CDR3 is CASTHDGETQYF. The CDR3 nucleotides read TGTGCCAGCACCCACGATGGGGAGACCCAGTACTTC.

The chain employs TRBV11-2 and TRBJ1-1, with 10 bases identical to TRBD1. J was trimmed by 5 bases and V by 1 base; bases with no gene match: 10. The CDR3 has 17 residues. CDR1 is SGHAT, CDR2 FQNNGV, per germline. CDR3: CASSLGQGAKVGTEAFF. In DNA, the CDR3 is TGTGCCAGCAGCTTAGGACAGGGGGCGAAGGTAGGGACTGAAGCTTTCTTT.

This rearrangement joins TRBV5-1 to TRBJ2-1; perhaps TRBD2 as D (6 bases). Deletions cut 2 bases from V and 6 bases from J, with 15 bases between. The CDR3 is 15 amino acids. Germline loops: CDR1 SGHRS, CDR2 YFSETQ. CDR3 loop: CASSFSGSTSNEQFF. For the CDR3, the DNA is TGCGCCAGCAGCTTCTCCGGGAGTACGAGCAATGAGCAGTTCTTC.

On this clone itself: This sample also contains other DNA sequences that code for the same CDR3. DNA of the CDR3: TGTGCCAGCTCCATCGGGGAGACCCAGTACTTC. This gives the protein CASSIGETQYF. The chain combines TRBV7-3 with TRBJ2-5, with D hard to call. The germline V gene encodes CDR1 SGHTA and CDR2 FQGTGA. CDR3 length: 11 amino acids. Trimming removed 8 bases from V and 5 bases from J, with 9 bases in between. Supplemented by reference TRBV7-3 and TRBJ2-5, the full variable domain reads GAGVSQTPSNKVTEKGKYVELRCDPISGHTALYWYRQSLGQGPEFLIYFQGTGAADDSGLPNDRFFAVRPEGSVSTLKIQRTERGDSAVYLCASSIGETQYFGPGTRLLVL.

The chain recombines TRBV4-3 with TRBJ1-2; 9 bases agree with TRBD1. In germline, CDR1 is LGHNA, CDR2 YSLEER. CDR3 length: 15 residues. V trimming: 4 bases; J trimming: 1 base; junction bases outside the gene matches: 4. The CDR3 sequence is CASSLGTGNNYGYTF. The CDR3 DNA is TGCGCCAGCAGCCTCGGGACAGGGAATAACTATGGCTACACCTTC.

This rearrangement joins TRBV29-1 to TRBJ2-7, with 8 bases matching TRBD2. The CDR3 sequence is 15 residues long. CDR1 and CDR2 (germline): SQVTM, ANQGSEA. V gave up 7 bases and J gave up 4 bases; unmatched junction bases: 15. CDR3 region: CSAIPLGRANYEQYF. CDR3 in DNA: TGCAGCGCGATTCCCCTCGGGAGGGCCAATTACGAGCAGTACTTC.

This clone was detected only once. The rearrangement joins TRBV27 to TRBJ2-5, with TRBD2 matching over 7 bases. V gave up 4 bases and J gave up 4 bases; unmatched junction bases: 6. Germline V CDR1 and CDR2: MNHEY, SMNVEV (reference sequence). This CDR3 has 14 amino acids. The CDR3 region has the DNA TGTGCCAGCAGTTCGCGGGAGAATGGAGAGACCCAGTACTTC. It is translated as CASSSRENGETQYF.

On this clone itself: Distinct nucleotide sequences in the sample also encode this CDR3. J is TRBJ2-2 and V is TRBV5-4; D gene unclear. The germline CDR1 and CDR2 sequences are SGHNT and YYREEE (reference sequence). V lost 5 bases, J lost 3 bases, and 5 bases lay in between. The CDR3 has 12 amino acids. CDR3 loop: CASSLDTGELFF. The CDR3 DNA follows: TGTGCCAGCAGTCTCGACACCGGGGAGCTGTTTTTT.